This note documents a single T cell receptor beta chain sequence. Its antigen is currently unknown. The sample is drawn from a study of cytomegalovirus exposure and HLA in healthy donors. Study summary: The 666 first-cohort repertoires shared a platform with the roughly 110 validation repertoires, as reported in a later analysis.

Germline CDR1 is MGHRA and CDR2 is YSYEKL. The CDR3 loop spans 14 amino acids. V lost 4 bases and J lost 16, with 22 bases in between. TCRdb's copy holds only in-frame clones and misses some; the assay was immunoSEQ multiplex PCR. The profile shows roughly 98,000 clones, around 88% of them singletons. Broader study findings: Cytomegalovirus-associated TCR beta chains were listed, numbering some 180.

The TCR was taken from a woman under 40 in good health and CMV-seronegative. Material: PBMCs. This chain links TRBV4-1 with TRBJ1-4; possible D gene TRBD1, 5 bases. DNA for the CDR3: TGCGCCAGCAGCCTCCCCGGGGGGACCCCCGGGAGGTTTTTT. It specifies CASSLPGGTPGRFF.